This TCR beta chain stems from a study of T cells in women clearing cervical HPV infection (dated by TCRdb to the late 2010s). With regard to the full study: The cases were about two dozen women with histologically confirmed HPV16-related CIN3 or worse, and 2 of those women had invasive cancers. The 20 to 25 controls were women who cleared a single incident HPV16 infection within 12 months without developing precancer or cancer. Blood from cases was drawn at the visit where the lesion was first identified, while blood from controls was drawn once the infection was no longer detected. For cases, a median interval of 149 days, with an interquartile range of 90 to 200 days, was observed between lesion detection and blood sampling. Since HLA typing was available for only a few women, HLA type could not be ruled out as a confounder. Nested within Costa Rica's Guanacaste HPV Natural History Study, an exploratory proof-of-principle case-control study compared TCR repertoires across cervical HPV16 outcomes. Cases and controls were matched on age within five years and on year of sample collection. Cases had a median age of approximately 32 years compared with roughly 41 for controls, and baseline characteristics showed no significant differences between the groups. The parent cohort enrolled 10,000 to 13,000 women aged 18 or older in Guanacaste, Costa Rica, during about 1993 to 1994 and followed them for approximately 7 years. Quality controls consisted of five blinded duplicates per group, for a total of around 60 samples made up of 50 participants and roughly ten replicates. Overall study outcomes, separate from this receptor: Random forest classifiers combining richness and V gene abundances distinguished cases from controls with an estimated AUC of roughly 0.81. Cases had lower TRBV6-7 relative abundance than controls (approximately 0.1% versus 0.16%; Bonferroni P = 0.0008). T-cell numbers per sample were unknown, so richness differences could reflect varying T-cell content rather than repertoire biology. TCR repertoire richness was significantly higher in CIN3+ cases than in controls across sequencing depths, while evenness did not differ. Whether associations preceded infection or resulted from infection could not be shown with the cross-sectional design, and effector/memory subsets and HPV-specific T cells were not isolated.

TCR beta CDR3 regions were amplified by multiplex PCR using the immunoSEQ assay from an average of around 1,200 ng genomic DNA per sample. To correct primer bias, the assay used a complete synthetic TCR repertoire to set an amplification baseline. The amplicons were sequenced on the Illumina platform. The published analysis was carried out like this. Sequences were error-corrected by clustering with frequency ratios and a modified nearest-neighbor algorithm and were then analyzed in the immunoSEQ Analyzer with IMGT gene definitions. TCR richness and evenness were averaged over 20 rarefaction repeats at each rarefaction depth, excluding samples with fewer sequences than the depth. Wilcoxon rank sum tests with FDR correction were used to compare relative abundances of V, D and J genes between the groups. An intraclass correlation of 95% to 97% for TCR richness and an average of around 71% across 66 gene segments were obtained from the blinded duplicates. TCRdb's version of the immuneACCESS table is confined to in-frame rearrangements and falls short of the full clone set. An unresolved V gene accounts for under half of the shortfall where checked; the remainder is of unknown origin. V, J and clone size reflect that table, while D and trimming were determined from the DNA. This sample's table contains some 40,000 clones. In total, the top ten clones hold around 6.4% of the sample.

Every participant had a single incident cervical HPV16 infection, and women with prevalent HPV16 infections were excluded. Cervical HPV DNA was detected by MY09/MY11 PCR, and genotyping was performed by dot-blot hybridization. Fifteen mL of heparinized blood was centrifuged, after which the buffy coat was aliquoted, frozen at -30 degrees C, and then stored at -80 degrees C. Genomic DNA was extracted from buffy coat specimens using QIAGEN kits. Note on this clone: Its binding antigen is unknown. The read stops 3 residues short of the end of the CDR3; the missing end is completed from the germline J gene.

The CDR3 contains 15 residues, cysteine and phenylalanine counted. The 36 bases shown cover part of the CDR3, and their frame starts at base 1. Per the germline V gene (reference sequence), DFQATT is the CDR1 and SNEGSKA is the CDR2. Here V drops 6 bases and J drops 3 bases, and the junction holds 4 bases not matched to any gene. The receptor was derived from a woman between 18 and 70 years old with a cervical HPV16 infection that either progressed to CIN3+ or cleared (not recorded which). Rearrangement joined TRBV20-1 to TRBJ1-6; 11 of the junction bases match TRBD1. Specimen: blood buffy coat. The CDR3 region has the sequence CSAMGTGGYNSPLHF. Incomplete CDR3 DNA: TGCAGTGCCATGGGGACAGGGGGCTATAATTCACCC.